Described below is a single T cell receptor (beta chain) sequence and its context. Measured with immunoSEQ multiplex PCR; TCRdb has only the in-frame clones, and not every one. The repertoire has about 210,000 clones, approximately 83% of them found once; the top ten carry 2.5%. The sample is drawn from a study of blood T cell repertoires in COVID-19. Sequenced: peripheral blood. The TCR was taken from a woman aged 40-49 years with active or convalescent COVID-19.

The CDR3 here is CASSDWTALEAFF. The CDR3 DNA reads TGTGCCAGCAGTGATTGGACAGCCCTTGAAGCTTTCTTT. The chain has TRBV6-1 and TRBJ1-1, with D maybe TRBD1 (6 bases). Trimming left V 3 bases short and J 7 bases short, with 12 bases between. CDR1 and CDR2 from the germline V gene are MNHNS and SASEGT. The CDR3 covers 13 residues.